The 23 T cell receptor beta chains below come from one sample, sequenced in a study of blood T cell repertoires in COVID-19. The repertoire was sequenced with immunoSEQ multiplex PCR; TCRdb's copy has only in-frame clones and lacks some. Of roughly 150,000 clones detected, around nine tenths appear once; the ten largest clones hold roughly 2.4%. The specimen sequenced was peripheral blood. Receptor source: a woman aged 80 or over with COVID-19, enrolled during active disease.

The chain has TRBV9 and TRBJ1-4; a possible D gene is TRBD1 (5 bases). V lost 4 bases, J lost 8 bases, and 15 bases lay in between. The CDR3 sequence is 14 residues long. Germline-derived CDR1 and CDR2 are SGDLS and YYNGEE. The CDR3 loop is CASSPIGGSEKLFF. The CDR3 DNA is TGTGCCAGCAGCCCCATCGGGGGAAGCGAAAAACTGTTTTTT.

The chain carries TRBV7-2 and TRBJ2-6, with D possibly TRBD1 on 5 matching bases. CDR1 is SGHTA and CDR2 is FQGNSA in the germline V gene. This CDR3 spans 15 amino acids. Trimming took off 5 bases at V and 2 bases at J, with 10 bases between the two ends. CDR3 amino acids: CASSPQATGANVLTF. The CDR3 coding sequence is TGTGCCAGCAGCCCACAGGCTACTGGGGCCAACGTCCTGACTTTC.

The genes are TRBV7-2 and TRBJ1-5; D might be TRBD1 (5 bases). Trimming took 2 bases from V and 2 from J, leaving 10 bases between them. CDR1 is SGHTA, CDR2 FQGNSA, per germline. The CDR3 is 15 residues long. The CDR3 loop is CASSLRGGGNQPQHF. The CDR3 DNA reads TGTGCCAGCAGCTTACGAGGAGGGGGCAATCAGCCCCAGCATTTT.

The genes are TRBV3-1 (or the pseudogene TRBV3-2) and TRBJ1-2; D is possibly TRBD1 (6 bases). Per the germline V gene, CDR1 is LGHDT and CDR2 is YNNKEL (reference sequence). The CDR3 has 15 amino acids. Trimming cost V 4 bases and J 1 base, with 13 bases left between them. CDR3 DNA: TGTGCCAGCAGCCTCCGGGACATGGTTAACTATGGCTACACCTTC. Translated, it gives CASSLRDMVNYGYTF.

The chain's CDR3 is CASSPDYTDTQYF. Written as DNA, the CDR3 is TGTGCCAGTAGTCCGGACTACACAGATACGCAGTATTTT. The rearrangement joins TRBV19 to TRBJ2-3; tentatively, D is TRBD2 (6 bases). CDR1 and CDR2 from the germline V gene are LNHDA and SQIVND (reference sequence). V shed 5 bases and J shed 2 bases, with 8 bases lying between them. The CDR3 has 13 residues.

In nucleotides, the CDR3 is TGTGCCAGCAGTTATTTTAAACTCCGGGGGTTTAATCAGCCCCAGCATTTT. It is translated as CASSYFKLRGFNQPQHF. V is TRBV6-2 or TRBV6-3 and J is TRBJ1-5; D is perhaps TRBD1 (5 bases). The V end was cut by 3 bases, the J end by 4 bases, with 19 bases between. This CDR3 has 17 residues. Germline V gene lookup returns CDR1 MNHEY and CDR2 SVGEGT.

The V call is TRBV29-1, the J call TRBJ2-7; 11 bases agree with TRBD2. CDR1 and CDR2 from the germline V gene are SQVTM and ANQGSEA. The CDR3 is made up of 15 amino acids. V trimming: 4 bases; J trimming: 4 bases; junction bases outside the gene matches: 9. The CDR3 sequence is CSVAPTSGSFYEQYF. CDR3 coding DNA: TGCAGCGTTGCCCCAACTAGCGGGAGTTTTTACGAGCAGTACTTC.

The chain combines TRBV10-3 with TRBJ2-6; 9 positions agree with TRBD1. This CDR3 comprises 18 residues. Germline V lookup: CDR1 ENHRY, CDR2 SYGVKD. The ends lost 5 bases at V and 0 bases at J; junction bases unmatched: 8. The CDR3 sequence is CAISTVGQGFSGANVLTF. CDR3 bases: TGTGCCATCAGTACCGTGGGACAGGGCTTCTCTGGGGCCAACGTCCTGACTTTC.

CDR3 bases: TGTGCCAGCAGCTTGGGCGGGCTAGCGGGAGTAGATGAGCAGTTCTTC. Translating it yields CASSLGGLAGVDEQFF. The chain links TRBV5-8 to TRBJ2-1, with 10 bases identical to TRBD2. Trimming cost V 0 bases and J 8 bases; bases outside gene matches: 8. CDR1 and CDR2 (germline): SGHTS, YDEGEE. The CDR3 sequence is 16 residues long.

V is TRBV2 and J is TRBJ2-1; the D gene is possibly TRBD1 (6 bases). CDR1 SNHLY and CDR2 FYNNEI come from the germline V gene. This CDR3 is built from 15 residues. Between the trimmed V and J ends, which lost 5 bases and 6 bases, there was a span of 17 bases. CDR3: CASSLPWGQLNEQFF. CDR3 coding DNA: TGTGCCAGCAGTTTGCCCTGGGGACAACTCAATGAGCAGTTCTTC.

The sample holds one count of this clone. The V call is TRBV25-1, the J call TRBJ2-4; tentative D call: TRBD1 (6 bases). Germline V gene data show CDR1 as MGHDK and CDR2 as SYGVNS. The CDR3 loop spans 17 amino acids. Trimming shortened V by 8 bases and J by 0 bases, and 20 bases separated the two germline ends. CDR3 sequence (DNA): TGTGCCAGCCCCCGGGACATTGGGGTTCTAGCCAAAAACATTCAGTACTTC. Translating gives CASPRDIGVLAKNIQYF.

The V gene is TRBV29-1, the J gene TRBJ1-1; D remains unclear. The germline gives CDR1 SQVTM, CDR2 ANQGSEA. The CDR3 sequence is 11 residues long. Trimming cost V 6 bases and J 5 bases, with 10 bases left between them. CDR3 sequence (DNA): TGCAGCGTGGCTGGGGAGACTGAAGCTTTCTTT. Protein product: CSVAGETEAFF.

The chain carries TRBV27 and TRBJ1-5; possibly TRBD1 for D (6 bases). Trimming pared 5 bases from V and 3 bases from J, leaving 11 bases between. Germline CDR1 and CDR2: MNHEY and SMNVEV (reference sequence). The CDR3 sequence is 14 residues long. The CDR3 is CASSPRTVNQPQHF. CDR3 coding DNA: TGTGCCAGCAGTCCCCGGACAGTCAATCAGCCCCAGCATTTT.

This chain links TRBV24-1 with TRBJ1-5; D ambiguous. This CDR3 contains 14 residues. Germline V gene sequence: CDR1 KGHDR, CDR2 SFDVKD. Trimming removed 4 bases at V and 4 bases at J, with 10 bases between. The CDR3 region has the DNA TGTGCCACCAGTGACGGGTGGGTAAATCAGCCCCAGCATTTT. Amino acids: CATSDGWVNQPQHF.

On this clone: This same CDR3 is encoded by further DNA sequences in the sample. This chain links TRBV7-2 with TRBJ1-2; 9 bases match TRBD1. Germline V gives CDR1 SGHTA, CDR2 FQGNSA. The length of the CDR3 is 15 residues. V lost 1 base, J lost 5 bases, and 5 bases stayed unmatched. The CDR3 sequence: CASSLGTGGSYGYTF. CDR3 sequence (DNA): TGTGCCAGCAGCTTAGGCACAGGGGGCAGTTATGGCTACACCTTC.

The chain uses TRBV7-8 and TRBJ2-3, with 15 bases matching TRBD2. This CDR3 contains 18 residues. The junction had 7 bases not matched to a gene; V was cut back by 4 bases and J by 2 bases. CDR1 and CDR2 (germline): SGHVS, FQNEAQ. The CDR3 DNA follows: TGTGCCAGCAGCTCTGGACTAGCGGGAGGGGGGGTCACAGATACGCAGTATTTT. Its protein product is CASSSGLAGGGVTDTQYF.

V usage is TRBV19 and J usage is TRBJ2-5, with 7 bases aligning to TRBD1. Trimming removed 4 bases from V and 4 bases from J; junction bases left unmatched: 3. The germline V gene encodes CDR1 LNHDA and CDR2 SQIVND (reference sequence). This CDR3 spans 13 amino acids. The CDR3 region is CASSTYRGETQYF. CDR3 DNA: TGTGCCAGTAGTACGTACAGGGGAGAGACCCAGTACTTC.

V usage is TRBV7-3 and J usage is TRBJ2-1, with 8 bases lining up with TRBD2. CDR1 and CDR2 from the germline V gene are SGHTA and FQGTGA. The CDR3 length is 18 residues. After removal of 2 bases from V and 0 bases from J, the junction contained 9 bases not matched to a gene. The CDR3, as DNA: TGTGCCAGCAGCTTATGGGCTAGCGGGCCGAGCTCCTACAATGAGCAGTTCTTC. Its protein product is CASSLWASGPSSYNEQFF.

The genes are TRBV7-9 and TRBJ2-7; possible D gene TRBD2, 6 bases. This CDR3 is built from 12 residues. CDR1 and CDR2 from the germline V gene are SEHNR and FQNEAQ (reference sequence). V was trimmed by 3 bases and J by 7 bases, leaving 10 bases between them. Written as DNA, the CDR3 is TGTGCCAGCAGCTTTACTAGCCAGGAGCAGTACTTC. Protein product: CASSFTSQEQYF.

This chain uses TRBV5-8 with TRBJ2-5; TRBD1 matches at 7 bases. V dropped 9 bases and J dropped 3; count of bases not matched to a gene: 2. CDR1 and CDR2 from the germline V gene are SGHTS and YDEGEE. The CDR3 length is 11 residues. CDR3 bases: TGTGCCACCCAGGGGGAAGAGACCCAGTACTTC. This encodes CATQGEETQYF.

V and J are TRBV10-3 and TRBJ2-5, with a tentative D call TRBD2 (5 bases). CDR1 ENHRY and CDR2 SYGVKD come from the germline V gene. V dropped 6 bases and J dropped 2 bases, with 10 bases sitting between them. The CDR3 totals 13 residues. As DNA, the CDR3 is TGTGCCATCAGCAAACGCGGGCAAGAGACCCAGTACTTC. It is translated as CAISKRGQETQYF.

The chain uses TRBV15 and TRBJ2-1, with no clear D. Germline-derived CDR1 and CDR2 are LNHNV and YYDKDF (reference sequence). CDR3 length equals 14 residues. V lost 4 bases and J lost 5, with 12 bases in between. Here the CDR3 DNA reads TGTGCCACCAGCAATGCAAAAACTGACAATGAGCAGTTCTTC. Its translation: CATSNAKTDNEQFF.

This clone appeared a single time. The V call is TRBV15, the J call TRBJ1-2; D is uncertain. The CDR3 has 14 amino acids. The germline gives CDR1 LNHNV, CDR2 YYDKDF (reference sequence). V dropped 5 bases and J dropped 3 bases, with 13 bases sitting between them. The CDR3 is CATSPGRVDYGYTF. In DNA form, the CDR3 reads TGTGCCACCAGCCCCGGGCGGGTGGACTATGGCTACACCTTC.